The next 16 T cell receptor beta chains were all read from a single sample in a study of early T cells in non-severe SARS-CoV-2 infection. TCRdb re-called the 5' RACE reads through MiXCR, storing one row per CDR3 protein. The table includes about 47,000 distinct CDR3 sequences, 9.5% to 12% detected once. Sequenced: whole blood. The receptors here all came from an adult who was a healthcare worker with PCR-confirmed SARS-CoV-2 infection or an uninfected control (not recorded which).

This clonotype showed up many times. V and J are TRBV7-6 and TRBJ2-6; D may correspond to TRBD1 or TRBD2 (6 bases each). The CDR3 consists of 19 residues. V gave up 0 bases and J gave up 0 bases, with 15 bases separating them. From germline, CDR1 is SGHVS and CDR2 FNYEAQ. Here the CDR3 DNA reads TGTGCCAGCAGCTTAGCGCCCCCGGGGGCGTACTCTGGGGCCAACGTCCTGACTTTC. Translation gives CASSLAPPGAYSGANVLTF.

The J gene is TRBJ2-5, the V gene TRBV12-3 or TRBV12-4, with 7 bases aligning to TRBD2. CDR3 length: 16 residues. J was trimmed by 1 base and V by 6 bases; bases with no gene match: 11. The CDR3 DNA reads as TGTGCCAGCAGCCCGCGAGCGGGGCCCTTCCAAGAGACCCAGTACTTC. It encodes CASSPRAGPFQETQYF.

This clonotype was seen at least ten times. The CDR3 DNA is TGTGCTAGTGGTCCGGGACAGGGGACAACTGAAGCTTTCTTT. Its translation: CASGPGQGTTEAFF. This sequence joins TRBV12-5 and TRBJ1-1; TRBD1 agrees at 10 bases. CDR3 size: 14 residues. V trimming: 5 bases; J trimming: 5 bases; junction bases outside the gene matches: 5. Germline values: CDR1 LGHNT, CDR2 FRNRAP. The full variable domain, in which reference TRBV12-5 and TRBJ1-1 provide the parts outside the CDR3, is DARVTQTPRHKVTEMGQEVTMRCQPILGHNTVFWYRQTMMQGLELLAYFRNRAPLDDSGMPKDRFSAEMPDATLATLKIQPSEPRDSAVYFCASGPGQGTTEAFFGQGTRLTVV.

The rearrangement links TRBV24-1 to TRBJ2-3, with 9 bases fitting TRBD2. The CDR3 has 17 amino acids. CDR1 is KGHDR, CDR2 SFDVKD, per germline. The V and J ends lost 5 bases and 3 bases, in that order; junction bases with no gene match: 11. CDR3 nucleotide sequence: TGTGCCACCAGTGCCTCGACTAGCGGTACGAGAACAGATACGCAGTATTTT. Translated, it gives CATSASTSGTRTDTQYF.

Regarding this clonotype: A much larger clone differs by one base, so this may be a read error. V and J are TRBV3-1 and TRBJ1-5; no reliable D call. CDR3 length: 16 amino acids. Germline CDR1 and CDR2: LGHDT and YNNKEL (reference sequence). In DNA, the CDR3 is TGTGTCAGCAGCGCCGGGAGTCCCTATAGCAATCAGCCCCAGCATTTT. Translating it yields CVSSAGSPYSNQPQHF. Looking up the rest from reference TRBV3-1 and TRBJ1-5 gives the full variable domain: DTAVSQTPKYLVTQMGNDKSIKCEQNLGHDTMYWYKQDSKKFLKIMFSYNNKELIINETVPNRFSPKSPDKAHLNLHINSLELGDSAVYFCVSSAGSPYSNQPQHFGDGTRLSIL.

This clonotype has only a few counts. The rearrangement links TRBV5-6 to TRBJ2-1; 11 positions match TRBD2. Germline assignment: CDR1 SGHDT and CDR2 YYEEEE. V gave up 4 bases and J gave up 3 bases; unmatched junction bases: 3. This CDR3 has 15 residues. CDR3 nucleotides: TGTGCCAGCAGCGTCGGGACTAGCGGCTACAATGAGCAGTTCTTC. Translation gives CASSVGTSGYNEQFF.

The rearrangement joins TRBV5-6 to TRBJ1-1; D is uncertain. Germline V gene sequence: CDR1 SGHDT, CDR2 YYEEEE. V lost 0 bases and J lost 10, with 13 bases in between. The length of the CDR3 is 13 residues. Here the CDR3 DNA reads TGTGCCAGCAGCTTGGCGGGAGGACCGGGAGCTTTCTTT. Encoded protein: CASSLAGGPGAFF.

This clonotype appeared many times. The J gene is TRBJ2-7, the V gene TRBV12-3 or TRBV12-4; perhaps TRBD2 as D (5 bases). Trimming took 6 bases from V and 2 from J, leaving 14 bases between them. CDR3 length: 14 amino acids. CDR3 DNA: TGTGCCAGCAGCTACTCCCGCGGGCCCTACGAGCAGTACTTC. Amino acid sequence: CASSYSRGPYEQYF.

There are a few counts of this clonotype. This sequence joins TRBV12-3 or TRBV12-4 and TRBJ2-3; D might be TRBD2 (5 bases). The V end lost 6 bases, the J end lost 6 bases, and 16 bases lay between the germline ends. The CDR3 runs to 14 residues. As DNA, the CDR3 is TGTGCCAGCAGGGAGTCTAGCTACGGGGATACGCAGTATTTT. Its translation: CASRESSYGDTQYF.

In its sample, this clonotype was seen many times. The V call is TRBV5-1, the J call TRBJ2-1; possibly TRBD2 for D (5 bases). Germline V gene sequence: CDR1 SGHRS, CDR2 YFSETQ. CDR3 length equals 15 residues. Trimming pared 2 bases from V and 2 bases from J, leaving 11 bases between. The CDR3 here is CASSLAALTYNEQFF. CDR3 DNA sequence: TGCGCCAGCAGCTTAGCGGCCCTTACCTACAATGAGCAGTTCTTC.

The table lists this clonotype with many counts. At one end the junction does not follow the germline gene, possibly because of a read error. This chain connects TRBV6-2 or TRBV6-3 to TRBJ1-1, with D unresolved. The CDR3 covers 12 residues. Germline V lookup: CDR1 MNHEY, CDR2 SVGEGT. CDR3 loop: CASRNGNAEAFF. The CDR3 nucleotides read TGTGCCAGCAGGAACGGGAACGCTGAAGCTTTCTTT.

This clonotype was found many times. DNA for the CDR3: TGTGCCAGCAGTTACTCCATCGCGGCGGGTGCCGGGGAGCTGTTTTTT. It encodes CASSYSIAAGAGELFF. The rearrangement links TRBV6-5 to TRBJ2-2; D might be TRBD2 (5 bases). V was cut by 0 bases and J by 6 bases, with 14 bases left in between. Germline CDR1 MNHEY, CDR2 SVGAGI. The CDR3 spans 16 residues.

By share, this clonotype counts as medium-sized. V and J are TRBV18 and TRBJ2-1; 11 bases agree with TRBD2. Germline V gene sequence: CDR1 KGHSH, CDR2 LQKENI. The CDR3 has 17 amino acids. V shed 2 bases and J 7 bases; nucleotides not matched to a gene: 10. The CDR3 region is CASSPLLGTSGMNEQFF. In DNA, the CDR3 is TGTGCCAGCTCACCATTACTAGGGACTAGCGGCATGAATGAGCAGTTCTTC. Complete variable domain (other parts from reference TRBV18 and TRBJ2-1): NAGVMQNPRHLVRRRGQEARLRCSPMKGHSHVYWYRQLPEEGLKFMVYLQKENIIDESGMPKERFSAEFPKEGPSILRIQQVVRGDSAAYFCASSPLLGTSGMNEQFFGPGTRLTVL.

The sample holds a few counts of this clonotype. V is TRBV4-2 and J is TRBJ2-7, with 7 positions matching TRBD1. V lost 1 base to trimming and J lost 2 bases; unmatched junction nucleotides: 5. In germline, CDR1 is LGHNA, CDR2 YNFKEQ. This CDR3 contains 15 residues. CDR3 in DNA: TGTGCCAGCAGCCAAGTCGCAGGGGGTGCCTACGAGCAGTACTTC. This encodes CASSQVAGGAYEQYF.

This clonotype was detected ten times or more. The V gene is TRBV12-3 or TRBV12-4, the J gene TRBJ2-1; the match to TRBD1 covers 8 bases. The CDR3 extends over 16 amino acids. After removal of 6 bases from V and 1 base from J, the junction contained 8 bases not matched to a gene. Here the CDR3 DNA reads TGTGCCAGCAGCTACGGACAGGGCGGATCCTACAATGAGCAGTTCTTC. Its translation is CASSYGQGGSYNEQFF.

This clonotype was counted many times. The CDR3 loop reads CASSLNSLSNSPLHF. The CDR3 DNA reads TGTGCCAGCAGTTTAAACAGTTTGAGCAATTCACCCCTCCACTTT. V usage is TRBV27 and J usage is TRBJ1-6; D gene ambiguous. V was pared by 2 bases and J by 7 bases, with 12 bases between. Germline CDR1 is MNHEY and CDR2 is SMNVEV (reference sequence). This CDR3 region has 15 residues.